Detailed here is one T cell receptor beta chain. Antigen unknown. The data were obtained in a study of shared clonotypes between healthy human individuals. Overall study findings and caveats: A small donor pool kept down the genetic and exposure-history diversity that was represented. Large depth notwithstanding, sorted-subset sequencing proved incomplete by rarefaction.

Generated by immunoSEQ multiplex PCR, the TCRdb table keeps only in-frame clones and is missing some. The table records 2 million to 2.5 million clones, 92% of them present only once. Trimming left V 6 bases short and J 4 bases short, with 12 bases between. This CDR3 spans 13 amino acids. Looked up from germline, CDR1 is SGHAT and CDR2 is FQNNGV. From CD4+ cells came CD45RA+ naive and CD45RA-negative memory subsets. This sequence originates from a man between 18 and 29 years old in good health. Some clones in this sample may be carry-over from other donors' samples. This chain joins TRBV11-2 and TRBJ1-1, with D perhaps matching TRBD1 (6 bases). The sample was naive CD4+ T cells from PBMCs. Subset reported: CD45RA+ positively selected. The CDR3 nucleotides read TGTGCCAGCAGTTTCGAGGGGGGCACTGAAGCTTTCTTT. This translates into CASSFEGGTEAFF.